A single sample gave rise to the 9 T cell receptor beta chains below, sequenced in a study of cytomegalovirus exposure and HLA in healthy donors. PCR was performed using 60 Vbeta and 13 Jbeta primers. Method: immunoSEQ multiplex PCR; TCRdb's copy keeps in-frame clones and lacks some. The sample includes 150,000 to 200,000 clones, over 80% of them seen just once. Sample: PBMCs. These receptors all come from a boy under 10 years old in good health and CMV-seronegative.

This chain's CDR3 is CASSTGDNYGYTF. The DNA for the CDR3 is TGTGCCAGTAGTACCGGGGATAACTATGGCTACACCTTC. The V gene is TRBV19, the J gene TRBJ1-2, with unresolved D. V was clipped by 4 bases and J by 1 base, with 7 bases between them. This CDR3 comprises 13 residues. The germline CDR1 and CDR2 sequences are LNHDA and SQIVND (reference sequence). The variable domain in full, with the rest retrieved from reference TRBV19 and TRBJ1-2, is DGGITQSPKYLFRKEGQNVTLSCEQNLNHDAMYWYRQDPGQGLRLIYYSQIVNDFQKGDIAEGYSVSREKKESFPLTVTSAQKNPTAFYLCASSTGDNYGYTFGSGTRLTVV.

The table lists this clone with a few counts. The chain links TRBV4-3 to TRBJ1-1, with D perhaps matching TRBD1 (5 bases). V shed 0 bases and J shed 6 bases, with 17 bases lying between them. Germline CDR1 LGHNA, CDR2 YSLEER. The CDR3 has 16 amino acids. This CDR3 reads CASSQDNSGVGAEAFF. The CDR3 DNA reads as TGCGCCAGCAGCCAAGATAACAGCGGGGTGGGGGCTGAAGCTTTCTTT.

The genes are TRBV6-1 and TRBJ1-1; TRBD1 agrees at 7 bases. The V gene end was trimmed by 0 bases and the J gene end by 4 bases; junction bases not matched to a gene: 11. Germline CDR1 reads MNHNS; CDR2 reads SASEGT. The CDR3 is 17 residues long. This CDR3 is CASSEAGFAAGGTEAFF. The CDR3 DNA sequence: TGTGCCAGCAGTGAAGCTGGGTTTGCGGCAGGGGGCACTGAAGCTTTCTTT.

The genes are TRBV27 and TRBJ2-7; 9 nucleotides line up with TRBD2. This CDR3 is built from 16 residues. Germline V lookup: CDR1 MNHEY, CDR2 SMNVEV (reference sequence). V lost 5 bases and J lost 2; bases outside the gene matches: 10. The CDR3 is CASSPQWAGGTYEQYF. The CDR3 DNA sequence: TGTGCCAGCAGTCCCCAGTGGGCGGGAGGGACCTACGAGCAGTACTTC.

The chain combines TRBV5-6 with TRBJ1-2; the D is unclear. CDR3 length equals 15 residues. Trimming left V 0 bases short and J 2 bases short, with 11 bases between. In germline, CDR1 is SGHDT, CDR2 YYEEEE. The CDR3 loop reads CASSLDPAGNYGYTF. CDR3 in DNA: TGTGCCAGCAGCTTGGATCCAGCGGGAAACTATGGCTACACCTTC. Looking up the rest from reference TRBV5-6 and TRBJ1-2 gives the full variable domain: DAGVTQSPTHLIKTRGQQVTLRCSPKSGHDTVSWYQQALGQGPQFIFQYYEEEERQRGNFPDRFSGHQFPNYSSELNVNALLLGDSALYLCASSLDPAGNYGYTFGSGTRLTVV.

This chain connects TRBV14 to TRBJ2-2; TRBD2 agrees at 9 bases. Germline CDR1 reads SGHDN; CDR2 reads FVKESK. This CDR3 has 16 amino acids. V lost 4 bases to trimming and J lost 2 bases; unmatched junction nucleotides: 5. CDR3: CASSPRLAVNTGELFF. Here the CDR3 DNA reads TGTGCCAGCAGCCCGCGACTAGCGGTAAACACCGGGGAGCTGTTTTTT.

The gene calls are TRBV5-1 and TRBJ2-7, with TRBD1 matching over 8 bases. Germline V gene lookup returns CDR1 SGHRS and CDR2 YFSETQ. The junction had 11 bases not matched to a gene; V was cut back by 0 bases and J by 6 bases. The CDR3 has 16 amino acids. The CDR3 sequence: CASSLGAPDRVAEQYF. The CDR3 nucleotides are TGCGCCAGCAGCTTGGGAGCCCCGGACAGGGTGGCCGAGCAGTACTTC.

The chain uses TRBV19 and TRBJ2-5, with TRBD1 matching over 8 bases. CDR3 length: 15 residues. Trimming took 3 bases from V and 7 from J; bases not matched to a gene: 10. Germline values: CDR1 LNHDA, CDR2 SQIVND (reference sequence). CDR3 protein: CASSIEGTGLWTQYF. CDR3 nucleotide sequence: TGTGCCAGTAGTATCGAAGGGACAGGCCTATGGACCCAGTACTTC.

The chain combines TRBV7-9 with TRBJ2-7; D is possibly TRBD2 (5 bases). V lost 3 bases to trimming and J lost 4 bases, with 7 bases between them. The CDR3 covers 12 residues. Looked up from germline, CDR1 is SEHNR and CDR2 is FQNEAQ (reference sequence). The DNA for the CDR3 is TGTGCCAGCAGCTTTAGAGGGTACGAGCAGTACTTC. Translation: CASSFRGYEQYF.